This TCR beta chain was recovered during a study of tumor-infiltrating lymphocytes in localized non-small cell lung cancer. About the research overall: Some samples were collected after neoadjuvant chemotherapy; smokers, never-smokers and several histologies were included. From each patient, both tumor and uninvolved lung, non-adjacent to tumor, were sampled. Notes on the study in general: Tumor T-cell fraction from TCR sequencing was not associated with recurrence-free survival (p = 0.61).

Method: immunoSEQ multiplex PCR; TCRdb's copy keeps in-frame clones and lacks some. This sample has around 10,000 clones, with 72% found just once. With respect to this clone: Its antigen is not identified.

V shed 1 base, J shed 3 bases, and the junction held 17 bases outside the gene matches. Germline V CDR1 and CDR2: SEHNR, FQNEAQ (reference sequence). This CDR3 is built from 19 residues. The gene calls are TRBV7-9 and TRBJ2-7; 8 nucleotides agree with TRBD1. The receptor was derived from a human donor with non-small cell lung cancer. Sequencing was performed on lung tumor tissue. Here the CDR3 reads CASSLVFGQGSSPFYEQYF. The CDR3 nucleotides are TGTGCCAGCAGCTTAGTCTTTGGACAGGGCTCCTCGCCCTTCTACGAGCAGTACTTC.